This T cell receptor (beta chain) was profiled in a study of blood T cell repertoires in COVID-19. As for the study in general: The study drew acute and convalescent COVID-19 samples from the United States, Italy and Spain.

Per the original data handling: It was from reference gene primer amplification that nucleated cell counts were estimated. The method was immunoSEQ multiplex PCR; TCRdb's version includes in-frame clones alone and lacks a portion of them. V and J calls and clone size are copied from that table; D and trimming were computed from the DNA. Among about 180,000 clones, around 90% were seen once, and the ten largest hold more than 1.5%. The receptor was isolated from a woman aged 45-65 years with acute or convalescent COVID-19. What was sequenced was peripheral blood.

CDR3 residues: CASSLEAGPYEQYF. CDR3 sequence (DNA): TGTGCCAGCAGCCTAGAGGCGGGCCCTTACGAGCAGTACTTC. The genes are TRBV9 and TRBJ2-7; a possible D gene is TRBD2 (5 bases). With 4 bases removed from V and 4 bases from J, the gap between germline ends came to 15 bases. The CDR3 has 14 amino acids. Germline assignment: CDR1 SGDLS and CDR2 YYNGEE.